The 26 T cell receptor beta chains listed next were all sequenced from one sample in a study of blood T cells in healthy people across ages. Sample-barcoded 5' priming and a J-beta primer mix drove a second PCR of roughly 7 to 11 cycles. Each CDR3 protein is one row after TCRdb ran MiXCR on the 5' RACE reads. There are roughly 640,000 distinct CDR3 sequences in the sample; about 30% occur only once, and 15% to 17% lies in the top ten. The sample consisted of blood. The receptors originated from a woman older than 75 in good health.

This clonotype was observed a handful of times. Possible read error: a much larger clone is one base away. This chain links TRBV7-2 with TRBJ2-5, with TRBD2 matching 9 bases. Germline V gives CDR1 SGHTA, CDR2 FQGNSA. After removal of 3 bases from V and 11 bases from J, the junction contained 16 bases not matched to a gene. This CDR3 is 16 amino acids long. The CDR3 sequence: CASSLVGTSSLNEQYF. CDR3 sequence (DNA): TGTGCCAGCAGCTTGGTGGGGACTAGCTCCCTCAATGAGCAGTACTTC.

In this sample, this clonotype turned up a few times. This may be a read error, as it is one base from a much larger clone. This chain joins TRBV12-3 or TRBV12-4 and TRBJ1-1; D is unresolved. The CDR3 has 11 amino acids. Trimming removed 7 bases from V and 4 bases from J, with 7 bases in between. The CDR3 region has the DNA TGTGCCAGCATGGGGTGCACTGAAGCTTTCTTT. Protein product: CASMGCTEAFF.

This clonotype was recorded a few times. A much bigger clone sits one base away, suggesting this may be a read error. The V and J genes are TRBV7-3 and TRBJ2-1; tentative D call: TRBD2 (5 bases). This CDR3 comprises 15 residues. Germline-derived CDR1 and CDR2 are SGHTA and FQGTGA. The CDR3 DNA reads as TGTGCCGGCAGCCCAGTAGCGTCCCCCTACAATGAGCAGTTCTTC. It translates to CAGSPVASPYNEQFF.

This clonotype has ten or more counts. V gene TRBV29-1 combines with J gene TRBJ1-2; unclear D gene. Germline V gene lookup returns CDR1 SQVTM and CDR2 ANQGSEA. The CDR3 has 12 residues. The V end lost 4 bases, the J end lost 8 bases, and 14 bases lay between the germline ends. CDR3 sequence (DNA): TGCAGCGTTGTCAATCGGGCGCAAGGCTACACCTTC. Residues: CSVVNRAQGYTF.

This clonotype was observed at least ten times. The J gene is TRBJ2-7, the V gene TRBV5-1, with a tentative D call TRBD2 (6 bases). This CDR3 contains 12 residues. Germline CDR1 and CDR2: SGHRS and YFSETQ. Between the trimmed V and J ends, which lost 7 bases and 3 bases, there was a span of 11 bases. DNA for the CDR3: TGCGCCAGCGCCCTGCGGGGCTACGAGCAGTACTTC. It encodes CASALRGYEQYF.

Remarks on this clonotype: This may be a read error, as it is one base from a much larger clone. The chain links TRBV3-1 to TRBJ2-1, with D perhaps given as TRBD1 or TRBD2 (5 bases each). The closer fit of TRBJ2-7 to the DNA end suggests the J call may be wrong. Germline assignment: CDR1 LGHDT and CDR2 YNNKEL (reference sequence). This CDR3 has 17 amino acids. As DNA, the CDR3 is TGTGCCAGCAGCCGCCTCGGGACGAAGGCCAAGGGTAACGAGCAGTACTTC. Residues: CASSRLGTKAKGNEQYF.

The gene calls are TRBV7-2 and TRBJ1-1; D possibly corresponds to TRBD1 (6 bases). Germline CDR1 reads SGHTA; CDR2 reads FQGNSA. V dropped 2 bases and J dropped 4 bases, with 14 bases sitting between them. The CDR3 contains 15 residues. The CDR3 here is CASSLSRGVSTEAFF. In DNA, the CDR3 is TGTGCCAGCAGCTTAAGCAGGGGAGTGAGCACTGAAGCTTTCTTT.

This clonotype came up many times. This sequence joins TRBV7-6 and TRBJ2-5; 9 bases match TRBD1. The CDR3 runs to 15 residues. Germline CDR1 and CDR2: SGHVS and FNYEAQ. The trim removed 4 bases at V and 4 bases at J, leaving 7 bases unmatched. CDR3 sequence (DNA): TGTGCCAGCAGCTGGACAGGGGCCATATTAGAGACCCAGTACTTC. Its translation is CASSWTGAILETQYF.

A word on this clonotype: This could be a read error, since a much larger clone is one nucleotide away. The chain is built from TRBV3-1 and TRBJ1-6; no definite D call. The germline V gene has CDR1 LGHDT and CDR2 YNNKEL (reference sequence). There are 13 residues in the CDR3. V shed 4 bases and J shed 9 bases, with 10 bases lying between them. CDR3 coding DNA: TGTGCCAGCAGCCTGCAGAGAAGTTCACCCCTCCACTTT. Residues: CASSLQRSSPLHF. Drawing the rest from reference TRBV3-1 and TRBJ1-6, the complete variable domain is DTAVSQTPKYLVTQMGNDKSIKCEQNLGHDTMYWYKQDSKKFLKIMFSYNNKELIINETVPNRFSPKSPDKAHLNLHINSLELGDSAVYFCASSLQRSSPLHFGNGTRLTVT.

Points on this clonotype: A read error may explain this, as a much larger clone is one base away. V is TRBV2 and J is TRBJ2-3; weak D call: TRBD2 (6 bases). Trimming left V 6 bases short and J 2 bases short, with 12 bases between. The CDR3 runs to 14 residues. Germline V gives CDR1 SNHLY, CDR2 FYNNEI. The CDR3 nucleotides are TGTGCCAGCAGGGGCGGGGCCTACACAGATACGCAGTATTTT. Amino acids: CASRGGAYTDTQYF.

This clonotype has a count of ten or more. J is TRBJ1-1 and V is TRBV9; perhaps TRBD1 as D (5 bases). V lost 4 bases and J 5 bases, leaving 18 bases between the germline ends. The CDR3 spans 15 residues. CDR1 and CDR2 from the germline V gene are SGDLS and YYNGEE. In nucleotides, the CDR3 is TGTGCCAGCAGCCCCCTAGGGGTTAGGGGAACTGAAGCTTTCTTT. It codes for CASSPLGVRGTEAFF.

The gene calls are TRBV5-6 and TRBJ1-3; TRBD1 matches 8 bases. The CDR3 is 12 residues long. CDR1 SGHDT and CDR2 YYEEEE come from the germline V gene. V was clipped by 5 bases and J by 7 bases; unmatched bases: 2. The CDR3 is CASSQGANTIYF. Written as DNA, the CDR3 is TGTGCCAGCAGTCAGGGGGCGAACACCATATATTTT.

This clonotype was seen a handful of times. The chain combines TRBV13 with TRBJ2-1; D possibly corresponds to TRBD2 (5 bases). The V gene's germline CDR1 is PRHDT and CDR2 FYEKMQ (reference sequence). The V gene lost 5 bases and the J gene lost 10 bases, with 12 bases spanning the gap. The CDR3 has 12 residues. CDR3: CASSPEGVEQFF. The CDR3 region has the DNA TGTGCCAGCAGCCCTGAGGGTGTGGAGCAGTTCTTC.

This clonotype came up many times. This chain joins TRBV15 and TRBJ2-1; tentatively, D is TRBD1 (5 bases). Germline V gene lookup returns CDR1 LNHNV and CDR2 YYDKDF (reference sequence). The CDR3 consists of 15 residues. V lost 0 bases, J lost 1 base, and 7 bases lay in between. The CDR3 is CATSRERQSYNEQFF. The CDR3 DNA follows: TGTGCCACCAGCAGAGAGAGACAGTCCTACAATGAGCAGTTCTTC.

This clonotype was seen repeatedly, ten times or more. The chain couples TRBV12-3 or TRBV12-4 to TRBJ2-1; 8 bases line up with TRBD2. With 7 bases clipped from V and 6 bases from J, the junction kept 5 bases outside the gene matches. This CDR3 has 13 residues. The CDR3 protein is CASNLGLANEQFF. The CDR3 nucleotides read TGTGCCAGCAATCTTGGACTAGCCAATGAGCAGTTCTTC.

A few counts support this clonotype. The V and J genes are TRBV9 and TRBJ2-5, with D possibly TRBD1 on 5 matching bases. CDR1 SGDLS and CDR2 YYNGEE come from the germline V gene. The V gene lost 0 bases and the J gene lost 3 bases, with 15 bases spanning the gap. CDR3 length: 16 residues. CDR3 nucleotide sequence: TGTGCCAGCAGCGTAGCAGGGTTAAGTTTTGAAGAGACCCAGTACTTC. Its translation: CASSVAGLSFEETQYF.

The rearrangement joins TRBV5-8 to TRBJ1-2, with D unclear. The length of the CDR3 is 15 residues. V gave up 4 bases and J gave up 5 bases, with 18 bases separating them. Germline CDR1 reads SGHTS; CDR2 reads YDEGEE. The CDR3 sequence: CASSPDVVGRYGYTF. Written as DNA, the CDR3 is TGTGCCAGCAGCCCTGATGTGGTGGGGAGATATGGCTACACCTTC.

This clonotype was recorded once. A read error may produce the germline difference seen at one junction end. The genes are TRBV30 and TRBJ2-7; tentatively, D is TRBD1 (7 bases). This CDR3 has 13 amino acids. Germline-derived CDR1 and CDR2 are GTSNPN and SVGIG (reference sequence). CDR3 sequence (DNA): TGCGCCTGGAGGGCGAACAGGGGTGGCGAGCAGTACTTC. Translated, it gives CAWRANRGGEQYF.

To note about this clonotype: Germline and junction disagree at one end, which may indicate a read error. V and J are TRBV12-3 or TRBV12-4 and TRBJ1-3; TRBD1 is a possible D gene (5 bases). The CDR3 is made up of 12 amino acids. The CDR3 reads CVSSLAGTTIYF. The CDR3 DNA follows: TGTGTCAGCAGTCTTGCCGGGACCACCATATATTTT.

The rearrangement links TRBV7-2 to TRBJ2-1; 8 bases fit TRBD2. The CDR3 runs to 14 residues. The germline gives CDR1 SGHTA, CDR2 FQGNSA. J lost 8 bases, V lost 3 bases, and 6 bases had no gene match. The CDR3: CASSFSGATDEQFF. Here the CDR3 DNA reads TGTGCCAGCAGCTTTAGCGGGGCCACGGATGAGCAGTTCTTC.

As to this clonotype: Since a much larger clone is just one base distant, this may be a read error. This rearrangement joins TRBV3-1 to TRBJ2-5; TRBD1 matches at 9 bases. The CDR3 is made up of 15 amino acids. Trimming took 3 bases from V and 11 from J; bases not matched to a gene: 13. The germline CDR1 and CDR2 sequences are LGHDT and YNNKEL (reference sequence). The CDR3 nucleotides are TGTGCCAGCAGCCATTGGACAGGGGTGGGCAATGAGCAGTACTTC. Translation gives CASSHWTGVGNEQYF.

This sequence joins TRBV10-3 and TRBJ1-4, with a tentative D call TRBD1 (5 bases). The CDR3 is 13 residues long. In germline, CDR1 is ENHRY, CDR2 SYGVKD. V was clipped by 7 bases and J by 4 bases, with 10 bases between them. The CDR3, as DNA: TGTGCCATCACCCGAGGGGATAATGAAAAACTGTTTTTT. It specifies CAITRGDNEKLFF.

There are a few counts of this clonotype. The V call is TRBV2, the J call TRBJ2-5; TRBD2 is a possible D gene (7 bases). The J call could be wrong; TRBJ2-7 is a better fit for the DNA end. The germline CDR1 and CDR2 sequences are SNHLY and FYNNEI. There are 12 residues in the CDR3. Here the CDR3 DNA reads TGTGCCAGCAGGGATGGGGGGGCCGAGCAGTACTTC. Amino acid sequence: CASRDGGAEQYF.

The CDR3 sequence is CSVMVGGTQYF. The CDR3 DNA reads TGCAGCGTTATGGTGGGAGGGACCCAGTACTTC. The V and J genes are TRBV29-1 and TRBJ2-4; D might be TRBD2 (6 bases). The J call is doubtful: the DNA matches TRBJ2-5 better. The V gene's germline CDR1 is SQVTM and CDR2 ANQGSEA. CDR3 length: 11 residues.

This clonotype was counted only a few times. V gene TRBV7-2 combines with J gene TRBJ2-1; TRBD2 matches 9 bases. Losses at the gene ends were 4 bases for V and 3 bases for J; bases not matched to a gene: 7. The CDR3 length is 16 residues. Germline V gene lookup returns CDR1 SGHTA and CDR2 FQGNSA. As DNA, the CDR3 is TGTGCCAGCAGCTCGGAGGGGACTAGCTTCTACAATGAGCAGTTCTTC. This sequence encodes CASSSEGTSFYNEQFF.

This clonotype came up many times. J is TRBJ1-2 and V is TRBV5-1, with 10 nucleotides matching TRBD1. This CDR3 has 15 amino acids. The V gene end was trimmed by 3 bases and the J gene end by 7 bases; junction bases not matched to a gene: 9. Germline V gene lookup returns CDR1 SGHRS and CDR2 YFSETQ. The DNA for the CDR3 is TGCGCCAGCAGCTCCAGACAGGGGGCCGATAGTGGCTACACCTTC. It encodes CASSSRQGADSGYTF.